The clone carrying this TCR beta chain was seen a handful of times. The sample belongs to a study of T-cell memory formation after mild COVID-19. J gave up 4 bases and V 5 bases, and 10 bases lay outside the gene matches. This CDR3 contains 17 residues. Germline CDR1 and CDR2: SNHLY and FYNNEI. TCRdb reprocessed the 5' RACE reads via MiXCR and lists one record per CDR3 protein. Of about 500,000 distinct CDR3 sequences listed, 20% are singletons. What was sequenced was PBMCs or a T cell subset sorted from them (not recorded which). The gene calls are TRBV2 and TRBJ2-1; the match to TRBD2 covers 11 bases. The receptor was derived from an adult woman who had mild COVID-19 (a few samples of this study predate the infection). Cell type and time point are not known. This CDR3 reads CASSPLAGAHLYNEQFF. The CDR3 bases are TGTGCCAGCAGTCCACTAGCGGGGGCTCACCTTTACAATGAGCAGTTCTTC.